Listed here is a single T cell receptor (beta chain). The antigen is not known. This sample is drawn from a study of monozygotic twins with inflammatory bowel disease. Whole-study findings and limits: Healthy co-twins, by inverse Simpson, had higher TCRbeta diversity than their siblings with IBD.

The CDR3 consists of 14 residues. Per germline, CDR1 MNHNS and CDR2 SASEGT. Collection yielded approximately 2.7 ml of blood per donor. Using the 5' RACE reads, TCRdb records one entry per CDR3 protein without DNA. The sample has about 110,000 distinct CDR3 sequences; the top ten hold 9.5% to 15%. V usage is TRBV6-1 and J usage is TRBJ2-7; checking the TCRdb D call of TRBD2 is not possible without DNA. Sequencing input: blood. The clonotype was recovered from a human donor with ulcerative colitis or Crohn's disease, or a healthy co-twin of an affected twin (not recorded which). This CDR3 reads CASSSGVPTDEQYF.